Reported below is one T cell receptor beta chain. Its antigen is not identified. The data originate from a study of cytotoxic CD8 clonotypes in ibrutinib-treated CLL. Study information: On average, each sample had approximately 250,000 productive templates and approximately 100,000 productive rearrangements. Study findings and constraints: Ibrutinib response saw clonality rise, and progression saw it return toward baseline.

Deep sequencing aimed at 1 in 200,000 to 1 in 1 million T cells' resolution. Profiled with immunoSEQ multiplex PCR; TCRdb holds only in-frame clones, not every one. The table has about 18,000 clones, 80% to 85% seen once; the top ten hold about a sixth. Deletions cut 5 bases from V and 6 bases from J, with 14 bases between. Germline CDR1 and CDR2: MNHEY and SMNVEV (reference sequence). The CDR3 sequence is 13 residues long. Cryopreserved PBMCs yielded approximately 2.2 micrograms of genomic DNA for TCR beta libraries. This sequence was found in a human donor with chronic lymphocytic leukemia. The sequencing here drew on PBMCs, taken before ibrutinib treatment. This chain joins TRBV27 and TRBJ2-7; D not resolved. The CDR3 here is CASSDGVLGEQYF. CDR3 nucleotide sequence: TGTGCCAGCAGTGATGGGGTACTGGGCGAGCAGTACTTC.